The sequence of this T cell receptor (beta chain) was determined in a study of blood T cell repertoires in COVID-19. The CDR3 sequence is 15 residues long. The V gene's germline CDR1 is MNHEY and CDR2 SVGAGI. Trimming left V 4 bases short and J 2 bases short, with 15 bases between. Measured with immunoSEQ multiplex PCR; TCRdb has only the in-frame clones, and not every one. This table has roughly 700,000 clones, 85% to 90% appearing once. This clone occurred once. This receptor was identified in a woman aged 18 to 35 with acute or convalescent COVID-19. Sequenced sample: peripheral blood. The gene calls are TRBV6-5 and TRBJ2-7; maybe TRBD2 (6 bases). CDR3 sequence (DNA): TGTGCCAGCAGTTTCGCCGGGACTGAGACCTACGAGCAGTACTTC. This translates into CASSFAGTETYEQYF.